These 29 T cell receptor beta chains were sequenced from one sample in a study of blood T cell repertoires in COVID-19 (dated by TCRdb to 2019 to 2021). The method was the immunoSEQ multiplex PCR assay. What TCRdb holds here is the immuneACCESS table cut down to in-frame rearrangements. Part of the clones is not present; checked against another copy, under half of the missing clones reflect an unresolved V gene, and the others are unexplained. The sample table shows 200,000 to 300,000 clones, and 88% are seen once. Jointly, the top ten make up roughly 4% of the sample. The sample consisted of peripheral blood. The receptors shown here come from a man aged 55 to 69 who had recovered from COVID-19.

The chain is built from TRBV5-1 and TRBJ2-3; 12 nucleotides align to TRBD2. Looked up from germline, CDR1 is SGHRS and CDR2 is YFSETQ. This CDR3 has 18 amino acids. V shed 2 bases and J 9 bases; nucleotides not matched to a gene: 16. CDR3 nucleotides: TGCGCCAGCAGCTTCGGGACTAGCGGGTCCAAAATACCCGCAACGCAGTATTTT. Residues: CASSFGTSGSKIPATQYF.

The rearrangement uses TRBV18 and TRBJ1-2, with D unresolved. CDR1 is KGHSH, CDR2 LQKENI, per germline. The length of the CDR3 is 15 residues. V was cut by 4 bases and J by 3 bases, with 15 bases left in between. The CDR3: CASSRPGEGHYGYTF. The CDR3 nucleotides read TGTGCCAGCTCACGCCCCGGCGAGGGCCACTATGGCTACACCTTC.

This clone was counted only a few times. The chain links TRBV27 to TRBJ1-2, with TRBD1 matching 10 bases. The CDR3 consists of 14 residues. The V and J ends lost 4 bases and 8 bases, in that order; junction bases with no gene match: 7. Germline CDR1 reads MNHEY; CDR2 reads SMNVEV (reference sequence). CDR3 residues: CASSSGQGQRGYTF. Written as DNA, the CDR3 is TGTGCCAGCAGTTCGGGACAGGGGCAACGAGGCTACACCTTC.

This clone appeared a single time. This sequence joins TRBV6-5 and TRBJ1-1, with D maybe TRBD1 (6 bases). The CDR3 length is 11 residues. Per germline, CDR1 MNHEY and CDR2 SVGAGI. Trimming removed 6 bases at V and 4 bases at J, with 6 bases between. For the CDR3, the DNA is TGTGCCAGCAGAGGGGGCACTGAAGCTTTCTTT. This sequence encodes CASRGGTEAFF.

V usage is TRBV19 and J usage is TRBJ1-5, with unresolved D. This CDR3 is 14 amino acids long. The V end lost 2 bases, the J end lost 4 bases, and 9 bases lay between the germline ends. CDR1 and CDR2 from the germline V gene are LNHDA and SQIVND (reference sequence). The CDR3 bases are TGTGCCAGTAGTATAAGCGTGTCGAATCAGCCCCAGCATTTT. It yields the protein CASSISVSNQPQHF. The full variable domain, in which reference TRBV19 and TRBJ1-5 provide the parts outside the CDR3, is DGGITQSPKYLFRKEGQNVTLSCEQNLNHDAMYWYRQDPGQGLRLIYYSQIVNDFQKGDIAEGYSVSREKKESFPLTVTSAQKNPTAFYLCASSISVSNQPQHFGDGTRLSIL.

The gene calls are TRBV6-2 or TRBV6-3 and TRBJ2-7, with 7 bases matching TRBD1. The CDR3 extends over 17 amino acids. V was clipped by 7 bases and J by 2 bases; unmatched bases: 17. Germline V gives CDR1 MNHEY, CDR2 SVGEGT. CDR3: CASIPGTVTNQPYEQYF. CDR3 sequence (DNA): TGTGCCAGCATCCCCGGGACAGTAACCAATCAACCCTACGAGCAGTACTTC.

The chain has TRBV5-5 and TRBJ1-3; D might be TRBD1 (6 bases). The ends were cut back, 2 bases at V and 0 bases at J, with 12 bases in the middle. Germline V gene data show CDR1 as SGHKS and CDR2 as YYEKEE (reference sequence). This CDR3 comprises 16 residues. This chain's CDR3 is CASSLLQGNSGNTIYF. CDR3 DNA: TGTGCCAGCAGCTTACTACAGGGCAACTCTGGAAACACCATATATTTT.

This clone is a singleton in its sample. The V gene is TRBV6-5, the J gene TRBJ1-1; D gene ambiguous. Trimming left V 6 bases short and J 2 bases short, with 13 bases between. CDR3 length: 14 amino acids. Germline CDR1 MNHEY, CDR2 SVGAGI. CDR3 loop: CASRIGPSNTEAFF. The CDR3 DNA sequence: TGTGCCAGCAGAATTGGGCCTTCTAACACTGAAGCTTTCTTT.

A single count supports this clone. The DNA of the CDR3 is TGCAGCGTAGGAGAGTCTGGGGCCAACGTCCTGACTTTC. Amino acids: CSVGESGANVLTF. V usage is TRBV29-1 and J usage is TRBJ2-6; D not certain. Germline lookup yields CDR1 SQVTM and CDR2 ANQGSEA. CDR3 length: 13 amino acids. V dropped 6 bases and J dropped 1 base, with 7 bases sitting between them.

The chain recombines TRBV7-2 with TRBJ1-6; D is unclear. The CDR3 runs to 15 residues. The V gene's germline CDR1 is SGHTA and CDR2 FQGNSA. Trimming pared 5 bases from V and 0 bases from J, leaving 8 bases between. CDR3 residues: CASSPHSSYNSPLHF. CDR3 DNA sequence: TGTGCCAGCAGCCCCCACAGCTCCTATAATTCACCCCTCCACTTT.

The CDR3: CAIRDTFSNQPQHF. The CDR3 DNA reads TGTGCCATCAGAGACACTTTTAGCAATCAGCCCCAGCATTTT. This chain connects TRBV10-3 to TRBJ1-5; D is undetermined. This CDR3 contains 14 residues. Per germline, CDR1 ENHRY and CDR2 SYGVKD. Trimming shortened V by 6 bases and J by 0 bases, and 9 bases separated the two germline ends.

V is TRBV27 and J is TRBJ2-5; 10 nucleotides agree with TRBD1. CDR3 length: 15 residues. In germline, CDR1 is MNHEY, CDR2 SMNVEV (reference sequence). Trimming removed 5 bases from V and 4 bases from J; junction bases left unmatched: 7. DNA of the CDR3: TGTGCCAGCAGTCCCCGACAGGGGGCATCAGAGACCCAGTACTTC. Translation: CASSPRQGASETQYF.

The chain links TRBV19 to TRBJ1-2, with D perhaps matching TRBD1 (5 bases). The CDR3 is 12 amino acids. Germline CDR1 and CDR2: LNHDA and SQIVND (reference sequence). The V end was cut by 6 bases, the J end by 7 bases, with 12 bases between. In DNA form, the CDR3 reads TGTGCCAGTAGCGTCAGGGATGGTGGCTACACCTTC. It encodes CASSVRDGGYTF. The full variable domain, in which reference TRBV19 and TRBJ1-2 provide the parts outside the CDR3, is DGGITQSPKYLFRKEGQNVTLSCEQNLNHDAMYWYRQDPGQGLRLIYYSQIVNDFQKGDIAEGYSVSREKKESFPLTVTSAQKNPTAFYLCASSVRDGGYTFGSGTRLTVV.

V gene TRBV2 combines with J gene TRBJ1-6; D gene ambiguous. CDR3 size: 13 residues. V lost 3 bases, J lost 7 bases, and 7 bases lay in between. Germline CDR1 is SNHLY and CDR2 is FYNNEI. DNA of the CDR3: TGTGCCAGCAGTGAGGCAGCGAATTCACCCCTCCACTTT. Its translation is CASSEAANSPLHF.

The chain combines TRBV6-5 with TRBJ2-1; 8 nucleotides agree with TRBD2. Trimming cost V 7 bases and J 8 bases; bases outside gene matches: 7. CDR1 MNHEY and CDR2 SVGAGI come from the germline V gene. This CDR3 has 13 residues. The chain's CDR3 is CASTGGASDEQFF. In nucleotides, the CDR3 is TGTGCCAGCACGGGGGGGGCCAGCGATGAGCAGTTCTTC.

Concerning this clone: No conserved phenylalanine or tryptophan ends this CDR3, so it is likely a read error. The V and J genes are TRBV6-1 and TRBJ1-1; no clear D gene. Deletions cut 2 bases from V and 5 bases from J, with 18 bases between. This CDR3 is built from 16 residues. Germline loops: CDR1 MNHNS, CDR2 SASEGT. The CDR3 reads CASSERAVQAGTEAFL. DNA of the CDR3: TGTGCCAGCAGTGAAAGGGCAGTCCAGGCGGGAACTGAAGCTTTCCTT.

The rearrangement links TRBV12-3 or TRBV12-4 to TRBJ1-3; tentatively, D is TRBD1 (6 bases). The CDR3 covers 13 residues. V shed 6 bases and J shed 2 bases, with 8 bases lying between them. The CDR3: CASSNRAGNTIYF. The CDR3 nucleotides read TGTGCCAGCAGCAACAGGGCTGGAAACACCATATATTTT.

V is TRBV9 and J is TRBJ1-5; D is ambiguous. Per the germline V gene, CDR1 is SGDLS and CDR2 is YYNGEE. The length of the CDR3 is 14 residues. Trimming left V 4 bases short and J 0 bases short, with 8 bases between. The CDR3 bases are TGTGCCAGCAGCCCAGGCTATAGCAATCAGCCCCAGCATTTT. Translation gives CASSPGYSNQPQHF.

CDR3 sequence (DNA): TGCGCCAGCAGTGAGGGGACAGGGGAAGGAGAGACCCAGTACTTC. Amino acids: CASSEGTGEGETQYF. V and J are TRBV10-1 and TRBJ2-5, with 10 bases fitting TRBD1. The CDR3 length is 15 residues. The V segment lost 2 bases and the J segment 4 bases; nucleotides outside the gene matches: 4. The germline V gene has CDR1 WNHNN and CDR2 SYGVQD (reference sequence).

The chain employs TRBV7-8 and TRBJ2-2; D is undetermined. V lost 6 bases and J lost 2, with 7 bases in between. Per the germline V gene, CDR1 is SGHVS and CDR2 is FQNEAQ. CDR3 length equals 13 residues. This chain's CDR3 is CASRVLNTGELFF. DNA for the CDR3: TGTGCCAGCAGAGTACTAAACACCGGGGAGCTGTTTTTT.

V gene TRBV11-2 combines with J gene TRBJ1-6, with D hard to call. Trimming pared 1 base from V and 10 bases from J, leaving 5 bases between. CDR3 length: 12 residues. Germline V CDR1 and CDR2: SGHAT, FQNNGV. For the CDR3, the DNA is TGTGCCAGCAGCTTAGTTGGCTCACCCCTCCACTTT. Translated: CASSLVGSPLHF.

The chain has TRBV10-1 and TRBJ1-5; TRBD1 agrees at 7 bases. The CDR3 extends over 15 amino acids. From germline, CDR1 is WNHNN and CDR2 SYGVQD (reference sequence). CDR3 amino acids: CEPGEDRDGNQPQHF. In nucleotides, the CDR3 is TGCGAGCCGGGGGAAGACAGGGACGGCAATCAGCCCCAGCATTTT.

The V call is TRBV29-1, the J call TRBJ2-2; weak D call: TRBD1 (5 bases). V was trimmed by 6 bases and J by 2 bases, leaving 13 bases between them. This CDR3 has 14 residues. CDR1 and CDR2 from the germline V gene are SQVTM and ANQGSEA. The CDR3 nucleotides read TGCAGCGTGCTAGTGGGGCGCAACACCGGGGAGCTGTTTTTT. This encodes CSVLVGRNTGELFF.

The chain joins TRBV7-8 to TRBJ1-2; perhaps TRBD1 as D (5 bases). The germline V gene has CDR1 SGHVS and CDR2 FQNEAQ. The CDR3 has 13 amino acids. V lost 4 bases and J 0 bases, leaving 6 bases between the germline ends. CDR3 coding DNA: TGTGCCAGCAGCTACAGGCCTAACTATGGCTACACCTTC. Its protein is CASSYRPNYGYTF.

The V and J genes are TRBV4-1 and TRBJ2-7, with 9 bases identical to TRBD1. V lost 4 bases to trimming and J lost 2 bases; unmatched junction nucleotides: 6. This CDR3 is built from 15 residues. Germline CDR1 and CDR2: MGHRA and YSYEKL. The CDR3 region is CASSLPGQGAYEQYF. The CDR3 nucleotides are TGCGCCAGCAGCCTGCCGGGACAGGGCGCCTACGAGCAGTACTTC.

This rearrangement joins TRBV7-6 to TRBJ2-7; TRBD2 aligns across 8 bases. Germline CDR1 and CDR2: SGHVS and FNYEAQ. V gave up 5 bases and J gave up 0 bases; unmatched junction bases: 6. The CDR3 has 15 residues. Here the CDR3 reads CASSPSGGGSYEQYF. The CDR3 bases are TGTGCCAGCAGCCCGTCGGGGGGGGGCTCCTACGAGCAGTACTTC.

This sequence joins TRBV5-6 and TRBJ1-6; perhaps TRBD1 as D (5 bases). With 5 bases removed from V and 5 bases from J, the gap between germline ends came to 14 bases. The CDR3 is 15 residues long. Per the germline V gene, CDR1 is SGHDT and CDR2 is YYEEEE. The CDR3 DNA follows: TGTGCCAGCAGACTTACAGGAGTTCATAATTCACCCCTCCACTTT. Amino acids: CASRLTGVHNSPLHF.

This chain uses TRBV7-3 with TRBJ2-3; 10 positions match TRBD2. V was clipped by 3 bases and J by 6 bases; unmatched bases: 3. Germline-derived CDR1 and CDR2 are SGHTA and FQGTGA. CDR3 size: 14 residues. In DNA, the CDR3 is TGTGCCAGCAGCTTCACTAGCGGGGATGATACGCAGTATTTT. This encodes CASSFTSGDDTQYF.

This clone was seen just once. Other DNA sequences of this sample code for an identical CDR3. The chain uses TRBV5-5 and TRBJ1-1; no clear D gene. From germline, CDR1 is SGHKS and CDR2 YYEKEE (reference sequence). With 0 bases removed from V and 0 bases from J, the gap between germline ends came to 9 bases. This CDR3 contains 15 residues. CDR3 region: CASSLVPGLNTEAFF. The DNA of the CDR3 is TGTGCCAGCAGCTTGGTCCCGGGTTTGAACACTGAAGCTTTCTTT.